This T cell receptor beta chain was obtained from a study of shared clonotypes between healthy human individuals (dated by TCRdb to the early 2020s). For the wider study: The cohort included a few men and two women between 18 and 49 years of age. Libraries were prepared and TCR repertoires were sequenced by different laboratories using diverse techniques, in order to increase sequencing depth and limit assay-specific biases. To estimate repertoire size and how much clonotype sharing occurs between individuals, the study deeply sequenced the blood TCR repertoires of several healthy adults. For each donor, CD4 naive and CD4 memory were each run on three plates, CD8 naive on two plates, and CD8 memory on one plate. Each donor's leukapheresis produced roughly between roughly 0.94 and 9.5 billion PBMCs. The full study reports these points: Because the study included a small number of donors, the genetic and exposure-history diversity represented was limited. Even with the large sequencing depth, rarefaction of the sorted-subset datasets indicated that sequencing was incomplete. Sampling was restricted to blood, and TCR repertoires in tissue are likely to differ from TCR repertoires in blood. Approximately 5% of naive CD4, 3.5% of naive CD8, roughly 2.4% of memory CD4, and around 0.42% of memory CD8 clonotypes were shared across four donors. Estimated clonotype richness was generally larger for naive than for memory subsets. Clonotypes shared by all four sorted-subset donors showed higher generation probabilities than non-shared clonotypes. Based on pairwise subsampling, the degree of clonotype sharing among donors was expected to be affected by sequencing depth.

TCR CDR3 regions were amplified from genomic DNA by multiplex PCR using the deep immunoSEQ assay. Genomic DNA extracted from each cell subset was distributed evenly over all wells of several immunoSEQ 96-well plates, and each plate served as one replicate. Each replicate PCR for sorted subsets received around 200 ng genomic DNA, equal to roughly 30,000 T cell genomes. Purified libraries were measured with a Qubit 3.0 fluorometer, size-checked on a Bioanalyzer 2100, and measured again with the KAPA Library Quantification kit. Each immunoSEQ 96-well plate was sequenced on its own single-read 150-cycle Illumina NextSeq 550 flow cell. The source study handled its data this way. Because the immunoSEQ output held only junctional sequences and lacked quality scores, the filtering could not match the filtering applied to full-length reads. Sequences were annotated with PyIR, a Python wrapper for IgBLAST v1.9, using IMGT germline references to assign V/J genes and CDR3. Any read was removed if the V/J assignment was weak (E-value above 1e-6), the CDR3 was missing, or the read contained stop codons, out-of-frame junctions, or ambiguous translated residues. A V3J clonotype was defined by an identical inferred V gene, J gene, and CDR3 amino acid sequence. Percentage overlap between repertoires was calculated by dividing the number of shared unique clonotypes by the size of the smaller repertoire. Richness of each repertoire was evaluated using RTK rarefaction, the Chao1 estimator, and Recon v2.1 estimates of unobserved clonotypes. Generation probabilities were computed with OLGA for all TCRbeta clonotypes obtained by the gDNA method from several donors. What TCRdb holds here is the immuneACCESS table cut down to in-frame rearrangements. Part of the clones is not present; checked against another copy, under half of the missing clones reflect an unresolved V gene, and the others are unexplained. V and J calls plus clone size are reproduced from that table; the DNA served to infer D and trimming. Within this sample are about 600,000 clones, with roughly 98% of them counted one time only. The ten largest make up approximately 0.3% of the sample.

Trimming takes 2 bases from V and 5 bases from J, and the germline ends sit 16 bases apart. As encoded in the germline V gene (reference sequence), CDR1 is SEHNR while CDR2 is FQNEAQ. The CDR3 sequence holds 16 residues, the cysteine and phenylalanine included. The CDR3 DNA has 48 bases and is translated from base 1. Notes on this clone: Its antigen specificity is not known. No much larger clone is present one base from it, and per-base qualities are unavailable.

For the CD8 naive samples, CD45RO-negative cells were positively selected for CCR7, yielding a CD45RA+CCR7+ population from which TemRA cells were excluded. Healthy HIV-negative adults with no recently reported acute infections or vaccinations were included as donors. Every donor was a Caucasian adult living in Nashville, Tennessee, USA. After blood collection by leukapheresis, PBMCs were isolated using Ficoll-Histopaque density gradient centrifugation and then cryopreserved in the vapor phase of liquid nitrogen. Analytical flow cytometry was used to check the purity and quantity of every magnetically sorted T cell population. Genomic DNA was isolated from every sorted fraction and measured by UV absorbance on a Nanodrop 2000c.

Sequenced sample: naive CD8+ T cells sorted from blood. The meaning of the sample's cell subset or site label: CD45RA+CCR7+. This receptor chain uses TRBV7-9 and TRBJ2-1; no D gene can be assigned with confidence. The sequence was obtained from a man aged 25 to 40 in good health. The nucleotides read TGTGCCAGCAGCTTAACCCCCTCGAGCGCGAACAATGAGCAGTTCTTC. This codes for CASSLTPSSANNEQFF.